The clone carrying this T cell receptor beta chain was observed a handful of times. The data were obtained in a study of blood T cell repertoires in COVID-19. Study overall: Two negative PCRs, clearance, or symptom resolution were required of recovered Cohort 3 donors. Samples representing acute and convalescent COVID-19 were sourced from the United States, Italy and Spain. Sources were T cells, B-cell-depleted T cells, or PBMCs; the material itself was cDNA or gDNA.

CDR1 and CDR2 from the germline V gene are GTSNPN and SVGIG (reference sequence). The CDR3 contains 13 residues. V gave up 0 bases and J gave up 2 bases, with 7 bases separating them. Data came from immunoSEQ multiplex PCR; TCRdb stores just in-frame clones and leaves some out. The sample records 300,000 to 450,000 clones, 87% being singletons. Cohort allocation depended upon clinical history that participants reported. The material sequenced was PBMCs or T cells enriched from blood (not recorded which). The source is a man in his forties in a cohort exposed to, infected with or recovered from COVID-19 (not recorded which). The rearrangement uses TRBV30 and TRBJ2-5; D remains ambiguous. The DNA of the CDR3 is TGTGCCTGGAGTGTATACAGACAAGAGACCCAGTACTTC. The encoded protein is CAWSVYRQETQYF.